What follows are 22 T cell receptor beta chains derived from one specimen sequenced in a study of cytomegalovirus exposure and HLA in healthy donors. The PCR used 60 Vbeta and 13 Jbeta primers. TCRdb keeps only in-frame clones here, not all; method: immunoSEQ multiplex PCR. The data show 240,000 or so clones, over 70% seen once. The sample consisted of PBMCs. The receptors here all came from a woman in her sixties in good health and CMV-seropositive.

Regarding this clone: Other nucleotide sequences from this sample produce the same CDR3. This chain links TRBV9 with TRBJ2-3; D uncertain. The length of the CDR3 is 13 residues. Germline V CDR1 and CDR2: SGDLS, YYNGEE. Trimming took off 4 bases at V and 1 base at J, with 7 bases between the two ends. The CDR3 region is CASSPSGTDTQYF. The CDR3 DNA is TGTGCCAGCAGCCCCTCTGGCACAGATACGCAGTATTTT.

The rearrangement uses TRBV18 and TRBJ2-7; 7 positions agree with TRBD2. Germline trimming cut 3 bases from V and 12 bases from J; bases unmatched to any gene: 8. Per the germline V gene, CDR1 is KGHSH and CDR2 is LQKENI. This CDR3 contains 12 residues. CDR3 sequence reads: CASSPIGREMYF. The CDR3 nucleotides read TGTGCCAGCTCACCGATCGGGCGGGAGATGTACTTC.

This clone was seen a handful of times. The chain uses TRBV15 and TRBJ2-7; TRBD1 might be the D (6 bases). The CDR3 sequence is 13 residues long. V was trimmed by 5 bases and J by 3 bases, leaving 11 bases between them. The V gene's germline CDR1 is LNHNV and CDR2 YYDKDF (reference sequence). In nucleotides, the CDR3 is TGTGCCACCAGCGCCGACAGGAACTACGAGCAGTACTTC. Its protein is CATSADRNYEQYF.

This chain links TRBV4-1 with TRBJ2-2, with D hard to call. CDR1 and CDR2 (germline): MGHRA, YSYEKL. V lost 4 bases, J lost 3 bases, and 6 bases lay in between. The CDR3 covers 13 residues. The CDR3: CASSLGYTGELFF. DNA of the CDR3: TGCGCCAGCAGCCTGGGCTACACCGGGGAGCTGTTTTTT.

This chain uses TRBV9 with TRBJ1-1, with 7 bases identical to TRBD1. The length of the CDR3 is 13 residues. In germline, CDR1 is SGDLS, CDR2 YYNGEE. The junction had 10 bases not matched to a gene; V was cut back by 3 bases and J by 11 bases. In DNA form, the CDR3 reads TGTGCCAGCAGCGAAAGACAGGGAATGGGGGCTTTCTTT. Translation: CASSERQGMGAFF.

The genes are TRBV28 and TRBJ2-3; 8 nucleotides match TRBD2. J was trimmed by 7 bases and V by 5 bases; bases with no gene match: 11. The CDR3 totals 15 residues. Germline V gene sequence: CDR1 MDHEN, CDR2 SYDVKM. CDR3: CASSPISGVGYTQYF. The CDR3 DNA sequence: TGTGCCAGCAGTCCGATTAGCGGGGTCGGGTATACGCAGTATTTT.

The genes are TRBV6-5 and TRBJ1-1; a possible D gene is TRBD1 (6 bases). The germline gives CDR1 MNHEY, CDR2 SVGAGI. The V end was cut by 6 bases, the J end by 6 bases, with 20 bases between. There are 15 residues in the CDR3. As DNA, the CDR3 is TGTGCCAGCAGCCCCCCTCGAGGGGGAAGGTCTGAAGCTTTCTTT. This codes for CASSPPRGGRSEAFF.

This clone was observed a single time. The CDR3: CASSLGSVTSGKLGTQYF. The CDR3 DNA follows: TGTGCCAGCAGCCTCGGGTCCGTGACTAGCGGGAAATTGGGTACGCAGTATTTT. The chain is built from TRBV9 and TRBJ2-3, with 11 bases fitting TRBD2. The trim removed 4 bases at V and 8 bases at J, leaving 18 bases unmatched. The germline CDR1 and CDR2 sequences are SGDLS and YYNGEE. This CDR3 has 18 amino acids.

This clone was counted only a few times. This chain uses TRBV2 with TRBJ2-2, with D unclear. The CDR3 has 12 amino acids. CDR1 and CDR2 (germline): SNHLY, FYNNEI. V was cut by 4 bases and J by 3 bases, with 3 bases left in between. CDR3 sequence: CASSGDTGELFF. The CDR3 DNA reads as TGTGCCAGCAGTGGAGACACCGGGGAGCTGTTTTTT.

The chain couples TRBV27 to TRBJ2-6; D may be TRBD2 (6 bases). Looked up from germline, CDR1 is MNHEY and CDR2 is SMNVEV (reference sequence). V lost 1 base to trimming and J lost 1 base, with 8 bases between them. This CDR3 contains 16 residues. The DNA for the CDR3 is TGTGCCAGCAGTTTATTCGGGACTTCTGGGGCCAACGTCCTGACTTTC. Translating it yields CASSLFGTSGANVLTF. The variable domain in full, with the rest retrieved from reference TRBV27 and TRBJ2-6, is EAQVTQNPRYLITVTGKKLTVTCSQNMNHEYMSWYRQDPGLGLRQIYYSMNVEVTDKGDVPEGYKVSRKEKRNFPLILESPSPNQTSLYFCASSLFGTSGANVLTFGAGSRLTVL.

The chain joins TRBV28 to TRBJ2-1, with TRBD2 matching 13 bases. Germline CDR1 reads MDHEN; CDR2 reads SYDVKM. V was clipped by 9 bases and J by 7 bases; unmatched bases: 12. CDR3 length: 16 residues. The CDR3 sequence: CASPTSGRGSINEQFF. The CDR3 region has the DNA TGTGCCAGTCCTACTAGCGGGAGGGGTTCAATTAATGAGCAGTTCTTC.

The V call is TRBV4-1, the J call TRBJ2-7; D perhaps matches TRBD2 (6 bases). V gave up 1 base and J gave up 0 bases, with 7 bases separating them. The germline CDR1 and CDR2 sequences are MGHRA and YSYEKL. CDR3 size: 14 residues. CDR3 in amino acids: CASSQGDSSYEQYF. CDR3 coding DNA: TGCGCCAGCAGCCAAGGGGACTCCTCCTACGAGCAGTACTTC.

The rearrangement uses TRBV7-6 and TRBJ2-1, with D perhaps TRBD2 (6 bases). The germline CDR1 and CDR2 sequences are SGHVS and FNYEAQ. V gave up 5 bases and J gave up 0 bases, with 17 bases separating them. The CDR3 loop spans 17 amino acids. In DNA form, the CDR3 reads TGTGCCAGCAGCCTCTGGGACTCCTCGAGCTCCTACAATGAGCAGTTCTTC. It yields the protein CASSLWDSSSSYNEQFF.

As to this clone: One end of the junction is discordant with germline, which a read error may explain. The rearrangement joins TRBV7-9 to TRBJ2-7; D call uncertain. Germline CDR1 SEHNR, CDR2 FQNEAQ (reference sequence). CDR3 length: 12 amino acids. For the CDR3, the DNA is TGTTCCAGCAGCTTAAGAGGCCCCGAGCAGTACTTC. Translation gives CSSSLRGPEQYF.

V and J are TRBV11-2 and TRBJ2-3, with TRBD2 matching 9 bases. CDR1 and CDR2 (germline): SGHAT, FQNNGV. CDR3 length: 16 amino acids. Trimming cost V 1 base and J 0 bases; bases outside gene matches: 2. The CDR3 spells CASSLVLAGSTDTQYF. The CDR3 nucleotides read TGTGCCAGCAGCTTAGTACTAGCGGGTAGCACAGATACGCAGTATTTT.

The chain employs TRBV19 and TRBJ1-1, with 8 bases lining up with TRBD1. J was trimmed by 6 bases and V by 4 bases; bases with no gene match: 7. This CDR3 is 14 amino acids long. Per germline, CDR1 LNHDA and CDR2 SQIVND (reference sequence). Here the CDR3 reads CASSTRQGFAEAFF. For the CDR3, the DNA is TGTGCCAGTAGTACCCGACAGGGGTTTGCTGAAGCTTTCTTT.

The V call is TRBV10-3, the J call TRBJ1-5, with TRBD1 matching over 8 bases. CDR3 length equals 16 residues. Germline-derived CDR1 and CDR2 are ENHRY and SYGVKD. The V gene end was trimmed by 8 bases and the J gene end by 2 bases; junction bases not matched to a gene: 11. The CDR3 region has the DNA TGTGCCATCGGCCGGACAGGGAGGGAGGGCAATCAGCCCCAGCATTTT. It codes for CAIGRTGREGNQPQHF.

This rearrangement joins TRBV10-3 to TRBJ1-1; D is ambiguous. This CDR3 has 15 amino acids. Germline V gene lookup returns CDR1 ENHRY and CDR2 SYGVKD. The V gene lost 6 bases and the J gene lost 2 bases, with 16 bases spanning the gap. The CDR3 DNA follows: TGTGCCATCAGGATACGGGAGGAGGGAAACACTGAAGCTTTCTTT. Encoded protein: CAIRIREEGNTEAFF.

The V and J genes are TRBV6-5 and TRBJ2-3; D is perhaps TRBD2 (5 bases). The germline V gene has CDR1 MNHEY and CDR2 SVGAGI. The germline V and J ends were trimmed by 3 bases and 4 bases, with 14 bases remaining between them. This CDR3 has 15 amino acids. This chain's CDR3 is CASSYEGRGSDTQYF. The CDR3 DNA is TGTGCCAGCAGTTATGAGGGCCGGGGATCAGATACGCAGTATTTT.

This chain links TRBV6-4 with TRBJ2-1; D not resolved. This CDR3 comprises 13 residues. Per germline, CDR1 MRHNA and CDR2 SNTAGT. Between the trimmed V and J ends, which lost 4 bases and 3 bases, there was a span of 7 bases. The CDR3 coding sequence is TGTGCCAGCAGTGCCGCGTTCTACAATGAGCAGTTCTTC. Translating gives CASSAAFYNEQFF.

CDR3: CATTSSGNTIYF. The DNA for the CDR3 is TGTGCCACAACGAGCTCTGGAAACACCATATATTTT. The chain has TRBV28 and TRBJ1-3; D is undetermined. Germline V gene data show CDR1 as MDHEN and CDR2 as SYDVKM. This CDR3 spans 12 amino acids. The V gene lost 10 bases and the J gene lost 0 bases, with 7 bases spanning the gap.

This clone showed up just a few times. The chain recombines TRBV7-9 with TRBJ2-2; D is possibly TRBD2 (6 bases). Germline CDR1 and CDR2: SEHNR and FQNEAQ (reference sequence). The CDR3 is 15 residues long. V was trimmed by 4 bases and J by 2 bases, leaving 11 bases between them. The chain's CDR3 is CASSSRLVNTGELFF. The DNA of the CDR3 is TGTGCCAGCAGCTCCCGACTAGTTAACACCGGGGAGCTGTTTTTT.